These T cell receptor beta chains were read from a single sample in a study of control samples from healthy donors and cancer patients. Some clones are missing from TCRdb's copy, which holds only in-frame ones; the method was immunoSEQ multiplex PCR. The sample has 100,000 to 150,000 clones; roughly 89% are singletons. The source material was PBMCs. Every receptor here comes from a man aged 50 or older with head and neck cancer. Each CDR3 is given with its conserved first and last residue. D genes are given only for firm matches. Not all rows give a size; the values are once, few, many and, for expanded clones, a class.

>15|TRBJ2-5|TRBV6-1|.|.
CASSEARSSTETQYF
TGTGCCAGCAGTGAAGCGCGGTCTAGCACTGAGACCCAGTACTTC
>15|TRBJ2-5|TRBV18|TRBD2|.
CASSPSGPGGETQYF
TGTGCCAGCTCACCAAGCGGCCCGGGAGGAGAGACCCAGTACTTC
>14|TRBJ1-2|TRBV7-9|TRBD1|.
CASSPGDRAYGYTF
TGTGCCAGCAGCCCGGGGGACAGAGCCTATGGCTACACCTTC
>11|TRBJ2-1|TRBV5-1|.|.
CASSGHEQEFF
TGCGCCAGCAGCGGCCACGAACAAGAGTTCTTC
>15|TRBJ2-3|TRBV28|TRBD2|.
CASSLGGGSTDTQYF
TGTGCCAGCAGTTTAGGGGGGGGTAGCACAGATACGCAGTATTTT
>14|TRBJ1-1|TRBV10-3|TRBD1|.
CAVSETGTGGEAFF
TGTGCCGTCAGTGAAACAGGGACAGGCGGTGAAGCTTTCTTT
>16|TRBJ1-1|TRBV21-1|.|.
CASSNIGGTEVGEAFF
TGTGCCAGCAGCAATATAGGAGGGACTGAAGTGGGTGAAGCTTTCTTT
>13|TRBJ1-2|TRBV7-9|.|.
CASNSRGRHGYTF
TGTGCCAGCAACAGTCGCGGAAGACACGGCTACACCTTC
>16|TRBJ1-2|TRBV5-8|.|.
CASSRTTGPSRRGYTF
TGTGCCAGCAGCCGTACTACAGGACCTTCGCGGAGAGGCTACACCTTC
>10|TRBJ2-1|TRBV7-9|.|.
CASSLDDIFF
TGTGCCAGCAGCTTGGATGACATTTTCTTC
>15|TRBJ2-2|TRBV30|.|.
CAWSALGLNTGELFF
TGTGCCTGGAGTGCCTTGGGGCTCAACACCGGGGAGCTGTTTTTT
>17|TRBJ2-1|TRBV6-1|TRBD1|.
CASSEAPGQQGLNEQFF
TGTGCCAGCAGTGAAGCCCCGGGACAGCAAGGCCTTAATGAGCAGTTCTTC
>15|TRBJ1-1|TRBV7-2|TRBD1|.
CASSPPPQGSTEAFF
TGTGCCAGCAGCCCCCCCCCACAGGGGAGCACTGAAGCTTTCTTT
>15|TRBJ1-5|TRBV6-6|TRBD1|.
CASSWGQGAVQPQHF
TGTGCCAGCAGTTGGGGACAGGGAGCGGTTCAGCCCCAGCATTTT
>18|TRBJ2-1|TRBV6-1|.|.
CASSGPRGGAQHYNEQFF
TGTGCCAGCAGTGGGCCCCGTGGAGGAGCGCAACACTACAATGAGCAGTTCTTC
>15|TRBJ2-1|TRBV27|TRBD2|.
CASSRLGTSLNEQFF
TGTGCCAGCAGTCGCCTCGGGACTAGCCTTAATGAGCAGTTCTTC
>13|TRBJ1-6|TRBV2|TRBD1|few
CASSRDSNSPLHF
TGTGCCAGCAGCAGGGACAGTAATTCACCCCTCCACTTT
>12|TRBJ1-5|TRBV29-1|.|.
CSVEGTDQPQHF
TGCAGCGTTGAAGGGACGGATCAGCCCCAGCATTTT
>17|TRBJ2-3|TRBV13|.|.
CASSLPWGLTAPDTQYF
TGTGCCAGCAGCTTACCCTGGGGCCTAACCGCTCCGGATACGCAGTATTTT
>16|TRBJ1-1|TRBV4-1|TRBD1|.
CASSQGDRARDTEAFF
TGCGCCAGCAGCCAAGGGGACAGGGCTCGCGACACTGAAGCTTTCTTT
>13|TRBJ1-5|TRBV30|TRBD1|.
CAWSGDRDQPQHF
TGTGCCTGGAGTGGGGACAGGGATCAGCCCCAGCATTTT
>12|TRBJ1-2|TRBV5-5|.|.
CASSLQNYGYTF
TGTGCCAGCAGCTTGCAAAACTATGGCTACACCTTC
>16|TRBJ2-2|TRBV6-2/TRBV6-3|.|.
CASSYSRDRNTGELFF
TGTGCCAGCAGTTACTCAAGGGACCGGAACACCGGGGAGCTGTTTTTT
>15|TRBJ2-4|TRBV2|.|few
CASSPQTSVKNIQYF
TGTGCCAGCAGTCCCCAGACTAGTGTAAAAAACATTCAGTACTTC
>13|TRBJ1-3|TRBV12-3/TRBV12-4|.|.
CASSFGGRGTIYF
TGTGCCAGCAGTTTCGGGGGGCGCGGCACCATATATTTT
>14|TRBJ1-2|TRBV27|TRBD1|.
CASSGGTALGGYTF
TGTGCCAGCAGTGGTGGGACAGCTCTTGGTGGCTACACCTTC
>12|TRBJ2-5|TRBV7-9|.|.
CASREGGETQYF
TGTGCCAGCAGGGAGGGCGGAGAGACCCAGTACTTC
>11|TRBJ2-7|TRBV21-1|.|.
CASSISYEQYF
TGTGCCAGCAGCATTTCCTACGAGCAGTACTTC
>15|TRBJ1-2|TRBV28|TRBD1|.
CASSSTGGRDYGYTF
TGTGCCAGCAGTTCGACAGGGGGCAGAGACTATGGCTACACCTTC
>13|TRBJ1-6|TRBV3-1/TRBV3-2|.|.
CASSQVVDSPLHF
TGTGCCAGCAGCCAAGTGGTGGATTCACCCCTCCACTTT
>13|TRBJ2-5|TRBV14|.|once
CASSQVDRGTQYF
TGTGCCAGCAGCCAAGTGGACCGGGGGACCCAGTACTTC
>15|TRBJ1-1|TRBV30|.|.
CAWSVLPEMNTEAFF
TGTGCCTGGAGTGTACTTCCTGAAATGAACACTGAAGCTTTCTTT
>13|TRBJ1-5|TRBV30|TRBD1|.
CAWGQGHNQPQHF
TGTGCCTGGGGACAGGGCCACAATCAGCCCCAGCATTTT
>14|TRBJ2-1|TRBV27|.|.
CASTTGPPFYEQFF
TGTGCCAGCACCACGGGACCACCCTTCTATGAGCAGTTCTTC
>18|TRBJ2-6|TRBV30|.|.
CAWSVLGRVLTGANVLTF
TGTGCCTGGAGTGTATTAGGCAGGGTCTTAACTGGGGCCAACGTCCTGACTTTC
>17|TRBJ2-2|TRBV5-1|TRBD1|.
CASSFGQAQVITGELFF
TGCGCCAGCAGCTTTGGACAGGCCCAGGTCATCACCGGGGAGCTGTTTTTT
>12|TRBJ2-7|TRBV30|.|.
CAWTPGLYEQYF
TGTGCCTGGACTCCGGGACTCTACGAGCAGTACTTC